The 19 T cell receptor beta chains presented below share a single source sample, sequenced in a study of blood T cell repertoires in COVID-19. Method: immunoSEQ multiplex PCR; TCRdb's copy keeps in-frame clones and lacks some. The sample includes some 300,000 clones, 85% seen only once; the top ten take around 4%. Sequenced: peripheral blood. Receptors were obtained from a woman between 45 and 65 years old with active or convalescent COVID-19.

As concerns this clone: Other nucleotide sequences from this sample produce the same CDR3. CDR3 in amino acids: CAWSRDRPYGYTF. CDR3 nucleotide sequence: TGTGCCTGGAGCCGGGACAGACCCTATGGCTACACCTTC. The rearrangement links TRBV30 to TRBJ1-2; 7 nucleotides align to TRBD1. Germline V gene lookup returns CDR1 GTSNPN and CDR2 SVGIG (reference sequence). CDR3 size: 13 residues. Germline trimming cut 3 bases from V and 4 bases from J; bases unmatched to any gene: 5.

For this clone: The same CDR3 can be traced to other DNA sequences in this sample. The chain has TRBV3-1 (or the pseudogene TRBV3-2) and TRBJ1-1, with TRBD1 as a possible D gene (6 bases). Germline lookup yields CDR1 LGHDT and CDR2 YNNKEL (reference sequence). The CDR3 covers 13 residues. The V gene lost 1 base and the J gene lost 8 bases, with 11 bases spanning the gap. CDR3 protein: CASSQARGTEAFF. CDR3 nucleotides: TGTGCCAGCAGCCAAGCTCGAGGGACAGAAGCTTTCTTT.

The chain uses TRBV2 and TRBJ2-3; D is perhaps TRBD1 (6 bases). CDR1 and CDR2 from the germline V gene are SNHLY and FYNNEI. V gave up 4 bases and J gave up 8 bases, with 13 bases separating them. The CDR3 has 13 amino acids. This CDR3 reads CASSGDARGTQYF. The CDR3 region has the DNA TGTGCCAGCAGTGGGGACGCCAGGGGTACGCAGTATTTT.

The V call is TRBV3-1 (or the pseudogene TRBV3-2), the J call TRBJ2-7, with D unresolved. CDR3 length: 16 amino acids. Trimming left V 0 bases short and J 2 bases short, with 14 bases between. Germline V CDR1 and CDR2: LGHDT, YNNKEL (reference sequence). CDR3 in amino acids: CASSQDHNRGTYEQYF. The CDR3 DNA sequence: TGTGCCAGCAGCCAAGATCATAACCGAGGAACCTACGAGCAGTACTTC.

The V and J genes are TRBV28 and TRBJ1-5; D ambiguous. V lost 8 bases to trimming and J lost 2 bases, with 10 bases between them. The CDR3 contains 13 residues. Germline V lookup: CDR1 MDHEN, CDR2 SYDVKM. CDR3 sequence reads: CASRGGRNQPQHF. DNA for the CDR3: TGTGCCAGCCGCGGAGGCCGCAATCAGCCCCAGCATTTT.

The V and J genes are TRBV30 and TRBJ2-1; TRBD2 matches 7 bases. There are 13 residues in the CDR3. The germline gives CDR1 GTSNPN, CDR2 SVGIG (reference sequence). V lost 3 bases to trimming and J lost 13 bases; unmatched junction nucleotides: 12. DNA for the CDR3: TGTGCCTGGAGAACCCGGGACTACGTACACCAGTTCTTC. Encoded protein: CAWRTRDYVHQFF. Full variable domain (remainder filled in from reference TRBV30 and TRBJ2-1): SQTIHQWPATLVQPVGSPLSLECTVEGTSNPNLYWYRQAAGRGLQLLFYSVGIGQISSEVPQNLSASRPQDRQFILSSKKLLLSDSGFYLCAWRTRDYVHQFFGPGTRLTVL.

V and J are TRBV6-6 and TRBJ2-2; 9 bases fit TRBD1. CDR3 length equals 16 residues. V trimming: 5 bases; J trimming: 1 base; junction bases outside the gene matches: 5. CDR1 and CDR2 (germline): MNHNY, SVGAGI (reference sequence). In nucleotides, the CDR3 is TGTGCCAGCAGTGTACAGGGGGCGCGGAACACCGGGGAGCTGTTTTTT. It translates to CASSVQGARNTGELFF.

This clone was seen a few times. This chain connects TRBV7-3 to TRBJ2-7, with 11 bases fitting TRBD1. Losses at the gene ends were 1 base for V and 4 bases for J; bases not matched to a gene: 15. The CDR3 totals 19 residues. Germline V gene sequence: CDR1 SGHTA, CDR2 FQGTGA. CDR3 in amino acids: CASSLSGQGAYLVTYEQYF. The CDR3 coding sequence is TGTGCCAGCAGCTTAAGTGGACAGGGGGCGTACCTCGTAACGTACGAGCAGTACTTC.

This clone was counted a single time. Here the CDR3 reads CASSYDRGETQYF. The CDR3 bases are TGTGCCAGCAGCTACGACAGGGGTGAGACCCAGTACTTC. The rearrangement links TRBV13 to TRBJ2-5; 8 nucleotides align to TRBD1. With V trimmed by 4 bases and J by 5 bases, 3 bases remained unmatched. Germline V gene data show CDR1 as PRHDT and CDR2 as FYEKMQ (reference sequence). The CDR3 has 13 residues.

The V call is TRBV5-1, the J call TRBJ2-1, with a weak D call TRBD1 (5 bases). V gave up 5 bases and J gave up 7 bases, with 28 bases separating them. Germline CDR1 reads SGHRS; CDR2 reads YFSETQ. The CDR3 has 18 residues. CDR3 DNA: TGCGCCAGCAGTGCCTTGGGGCCCCGGCCTCAATGGGATAATGAGCAGTTCTTC. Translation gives CASSALGPRPQWDNEQFF. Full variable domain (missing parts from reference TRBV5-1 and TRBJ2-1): KAGVTQTPRYLIKTRGQQVTLSCSPISGHRSVSWYQQTPGQGLQFLFEYFSETQRNKGNFPGRFSGRQFSNSRSEMNVSTLELGDSALYLCASSALGPRPQWDNEQFFGPGTRLTVL.

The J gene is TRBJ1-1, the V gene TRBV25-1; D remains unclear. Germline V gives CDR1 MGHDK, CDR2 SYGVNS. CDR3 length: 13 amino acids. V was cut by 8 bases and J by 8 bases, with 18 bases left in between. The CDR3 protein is CASGQEGPLEAFF. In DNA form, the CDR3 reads TGTGCCAGCGGCCAGGAGGGTCCTTTAGAAGCTTTCTTT.

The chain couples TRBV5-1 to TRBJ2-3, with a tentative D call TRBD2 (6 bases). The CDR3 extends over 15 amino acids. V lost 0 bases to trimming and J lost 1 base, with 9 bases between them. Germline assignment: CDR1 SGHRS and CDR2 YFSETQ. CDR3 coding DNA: TGCGCCAGCAGCTTGGACGGGAGTGGCACAGATACGCAGTATTTT. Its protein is CASSLDGSGTDTQYF. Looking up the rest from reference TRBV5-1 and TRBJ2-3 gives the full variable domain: KAGVTQTPRYLIKTRGQQVTLSCSPISGHRSVSWYQQTPGQGLQFLFEYFSETQRNKGNFPGRFSGRQFSNSRSEMNVSTLELGDSALYLCASSLDGSGTDTQYFGPGTRLTVL.

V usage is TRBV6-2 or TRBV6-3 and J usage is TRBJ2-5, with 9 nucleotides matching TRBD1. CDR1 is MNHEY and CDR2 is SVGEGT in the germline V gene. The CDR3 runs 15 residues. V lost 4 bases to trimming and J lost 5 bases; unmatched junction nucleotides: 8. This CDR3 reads CASSWYRGRQETQYF. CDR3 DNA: TGTGCCAGCAGTTGGTACAGGGGGCGTCAGGAGACCCAGTACTTC.

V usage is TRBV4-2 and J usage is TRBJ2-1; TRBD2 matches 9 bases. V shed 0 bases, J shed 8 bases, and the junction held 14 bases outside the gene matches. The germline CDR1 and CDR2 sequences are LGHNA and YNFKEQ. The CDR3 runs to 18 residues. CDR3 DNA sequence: TGTGCCAGCAGCCAAGATCTCCCTGGACTAGCGAGTACAGATGAGCAGTTCTTC. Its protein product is CASSQDLPGLASTDEQFF.

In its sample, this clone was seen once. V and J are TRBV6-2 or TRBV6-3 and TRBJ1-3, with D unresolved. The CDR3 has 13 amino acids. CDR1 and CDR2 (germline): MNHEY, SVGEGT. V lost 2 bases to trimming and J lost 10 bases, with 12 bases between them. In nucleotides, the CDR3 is TGTGCCAGCAGTTACCACCCCGAACAAACCATATATTTT. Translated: CASSYHPEQTIYF.

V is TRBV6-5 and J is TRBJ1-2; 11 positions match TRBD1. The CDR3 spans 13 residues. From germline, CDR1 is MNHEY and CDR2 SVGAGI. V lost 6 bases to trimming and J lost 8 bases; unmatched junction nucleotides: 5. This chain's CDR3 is CASRGDRGSGYTF. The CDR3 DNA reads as TGTGCCAGCAGAGGGGACAGGGGGTCGGGCTACACCTTC.

CDR3 DNA: TGTGCCAGCAGCTCGGCCCGAGCGGGAGGAGTCTACGAGCAGTACTTC. Encoded protein: CASSSARAGGVYEQYF. This chain joins TRBV7-8 and TRBJ2-7, with 9 bases aligning to TRBD2. This CDR3 comprises 16 residues. Germline CDR1 SGHVS, CDR2 FQNEAQ. The ends lost 4 bases at V and 3 bases at J; junction bases unmatched: 10.

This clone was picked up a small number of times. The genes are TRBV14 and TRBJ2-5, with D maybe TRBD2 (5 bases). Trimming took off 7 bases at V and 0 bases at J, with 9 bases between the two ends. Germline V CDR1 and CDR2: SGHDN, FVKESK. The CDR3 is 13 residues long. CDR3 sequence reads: CASNSGYQETQYF. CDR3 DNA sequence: TGTGCCAGCAACTCGGGATACCAAGAGACCCAGTACTTC.

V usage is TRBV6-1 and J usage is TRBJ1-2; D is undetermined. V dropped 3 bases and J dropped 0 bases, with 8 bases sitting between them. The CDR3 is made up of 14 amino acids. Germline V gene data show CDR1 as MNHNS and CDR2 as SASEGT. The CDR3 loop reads CASSDGPANYGYTF. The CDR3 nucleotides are TGTGCCAGCAGTGACGGTCCCGCTAACTATGGCTACACCTTC.